This T cell receptor beta chain was recovered during a study of T cell responses to AZD1222 COVID-19 vaccine. Broader study findings: Unmutated variant regions reportedly attract nearly half of all spike-specific TCRs. All repertoire sampling was performed exclusively after the peak T cell response. Along spike, vaccine-associated CD4 TCRs were found throughout, with dominance at 160-218 and 743-854.

Second-dose intervals near 4 or 12 weeks were combined. Trimming took 7 bases from V and 2 from J; bases not matched to a gene: 8. Germline V gene sequence: CDR1 LGHNT, CDR2 FRNRAP. The CDR3 runs to 15 residues. This clone has just a few counts. Its cognate antigen is unknown. Data came from immunoSEQ multiplex PCR; TCRdb stores just in-frame clones and leaves some out. The sample includes 150,000 to 200,000 clones, 92% of them seen just once. The sequence was obtained from an adult who received the AZD1222 COVID-19 vaccine. The chain is built from TRBV12-5 and TRBJ2-1; 7 nucleotides align to TRBD1. This material consisted of peripheral blood, taken 28 days after the second AZD1222 dose. The CDR3 here is CASASTGKTYNEQFF. Here the CDR3 DNA reads TGTGCTAGTGCCTCGACAGGGAAGACCTACAATGAGCAGTTCTTC. Together with reference TRBV12-5 and TRBJ2-1, the CDR3 gives the full variable domain: DARVTQTPRHKVTEMGQEVTMRCQPILGHNTVFWYRQTMMQGLELLAYFRNRAPLDDSGMPKDRFSAEMPDATLATLKIQPSEPRDSAVYFCASASTGKTYNEQFFGPGTRLTVL.